The 12 T cell receptor beta chains listed next were all sequenced from one sample in a study of T cells in Graves' hyperthyroidism and ophthalmopathy. Authors of the study amplified TCR beta CDR3 regions from RNA transcripts. HTBI primers were used for first-round RT-PCR of the TCR CDR3. TCRdb ran MiXCR on the multiplex PCR reads and lists one entry per CDR3 protein. The sample shows approximately 570,000 distinct CDR3 sequences, about 20% of them seen only once. The source material was blood. These receptors came from a man between 35 and 55 years old with Graves' ophthalmopathy.

This clonotype was counted many times. This chain connects TRBV19 to TRBJ1-1; D is unclear. The V gene's germline CDR1 is LNHDA and CDR2 SQIVND (reference sequence). The V end was cut by 8 bases, the J end by 4 bases, with 11 bases between. The CDR3 loop spans 12 amino acids. The CDR3 sequence: CASSPPGTEAFF. CDR3 sequence (DNA): TGTGCCAGTTCACCCCCTGGCACTGAAGCTTTCTTT.

This chain links TRBV10-3 with TRBJ2-2; TRBD2 is a possible D gene (6 bases). Germline assignment: CDR1 ENHRY and CDR2 SYGVKD. This CDR3 is 18 amino acids long. Trimming cost V 2 bases and J 4 bases, with 20 bases left between them. The CDR3 is CAISEGAGWNPSTGELFF. CDR3 DNA sequence: TGTGCCATCAGTGAGGGGGCGGGATGGAACCCGAGCACCGGGGAGCTGTTTTTT.

This clonotype occurred many times. V is TRBV30 and J is TRBJ1-2; perhaps TRBD1 as D (6 bases). This CDR3 is 14 amino acids long. Trimming cost V 2 bases and J 2 bases, with 12 bases left between them. Germline lookup yields CDR1 GTSNPN and CDR2 SVGIG (reference sequence). The CDR3 is CAWSFDRFNYGYTF. As DNA, the CDR3 is TGTGCCTGGAGTTTCGACAGGTTCAACTATGGCTACACCTTC.

The chain combines TRBV3-1 with TRBJ2-3; 9 bases match TRBD2. Germline V gives CDR1 LGHDT, CDR2 YNNKEL (reference sequence). V was clipped by 7 bases and J by 2 bases; unmatched bases: 4. The CDR3 runs 14 residues. The CDR3 loop is CASNPSGDTDTQYF. The CDR3 nucleotides read TGTGCCAGCAATCCTAGCGGGGACACAGATACGCAGTATTTT.

This clonotype was seen a few times. This rearrangement joins TRBV28 to TRBJ2-5, with 8 bases matching TRBD2. Germline CDR1 MDHEN, CDR2 SYDVKM. CDR3 length: 13 amino acids. Trimming removed 7 bases from V and 5 bases from J; junction bases left unmatched: 6. In DNA, the CDR3 is TGTGCCAGCAAGCGGGAGCCCAGGGAGACCCAGTACTTC. It is translated as CASKREPRETQYF.

J is TRBJ1-2 and V is TRBV3-1; D ambiguous. Trimming took off 1 base at V and 4 bases at J, with 13 bases between the two ends. This CDR3 spans 15 amino acids. Germline loops: CDR1 LGHDT, CDR2 YNNKEL (reference sequence). The CDR3 reads CASSQGGGSFYGYTF. The CDR3 nucleotides are TGTGCCAGCAGCCAAGGAGGCGGGTCCTTCTATGGCTACACCTTC.

This chain uses TRBV4-1 with TRBJ1-1; D not resolved. Germline V lookup: CDR1 MGHRA, CDR2 YSYEKL. Trimming stripped 0 bases from V and 0 bases from J, with 17 bases between. This CDR3 comprises 18 residues. The CDR3 is CASSQEPKRTAMNTEAFF. CDR3 coding DNA: TGCGCCAGCAGCCAAGAACCGAAACGCACCGCCATGAACACTGAAGCTTTCTTT.

This clonotype occurred many times. V gene TRBV28 combines with J gene TRBJ2-7; D is ambiguous. Trimming cost V 3 bases and J 5 bases, with 5 bases left between them. CDR1 is MDHEN, CDR2 SYDVKM, per germline. The CDR3 extends over 11 amino acids. The CDR3 region is CASSLKNEQYF. In nucleotides, the CDR3 is TGTGCCAGCAGTTTGAAGAACGAGCAGTACTTC.

The V and J genes are TRBV4-3 and TRBJ2-1; 7 nucleotides match TRBD2. J was trimmed by 12 bases and V by 2 bases; bases with no gene match: 7. The V gene's germline CDR1 is LGHNA and CDR2 YSLEER. CDR3 length equals 13 residues. In DNA, the CDR3 is TGCGCCAGCAGCCAACTTAGCGGGCAGGGGCAGTTCTTC. Translated: CASSQLSGQGQFF.

V usage is TRBV6-1 and J usage is TRBJ1-1; D is unresolved. V lost 2 bases and J 10 bases, leaving 11 bases between the germline ends. The CDR3 is made up of 12 amino acids. The germline CDR1 and CDR2 sequences are MNHNS and SASEGT. CDR3 nucleotide sequence: TGTGCCAGCAGTGAATGGACTATGGTAGCTTTCTTT. Its protein is CASSEWTMVAFF.

This clonotype was recorded at least ten times. V usage is TRBV5-1 and J usage is TRBJ2-3; 7 positions match TRBD1. Germline V gene lookup returns CDR1 SGHRS and CDR2 YFSETQ. The J segment lost 6 bases and the V segment lost 7 bases, leaving 11 bases of the junction unmatched. The length of the CDR3 is 14 residues. DNA for the CDR3: TGCGCCAGCGGACGACAGGGACCCGGTGATACGCAGTATTTT. Translation: CASGRQGPGDTQYF.

This clonotype showed up just a few times. The rearrangement uses TRBV6-2 or TRBV6-3 and TRBJ2-7; D gene uncertain. The CDR3 is 17 amino acids. The ends were cut back, 0 bases at V and 1 base at J, with 16 bases in the middle. CDR1 is MNHEY and CDR2 is SVGEGT in the germline V gene. The CDR3 sequence is CASSYSMQIYASYEQYF. The CDR3 nucleotides are TGTGCCAGCAGTTACTCGATGCAGATATATGCTTCCTACGAGCAGTACTTC.